Shown below are 26 T cell receptor beta chains from a single sample sequenced in a study of T cells in Graves' hyperthyroidism and ophthalmopathy. RNA transcripts were the template for amplifying TCR beta CDR3 regions. The HTBI primer set was used in a first-round RT-PCR of the TCR CDR3. TCRdb reprocessed the multiplex PCR reads via MiXCR and lists one record per CDR3 protein. The sample lists a few hundred thousand distinct CDR3 sequences; around 21% were seen once. The sequenced material came from blood. The receptors derive from a man between 18 and 29 years old with Graves' hyperthyroidism.

Ten or more counts support this clonotype. The CDR3 DNA is TGTGCCAGCAGTGAAGGCAGGGGTAACACTGAAGCTTTCTTT. Protein sequence: CASSEGRGNTEAFF. The rearrangement joins TRBV2 to TRBJ1-1; D perhaps matches TRBD1 (6 bases). The CDR3 contains 14 residues. Germline CDR1 and CDR2: SNHLY and FYNNEI. Deletions cut 1 base from V and 2 bases from J, with 8 bases between.

In this sample, this clonotype turned up a few times. This chain links TRBV11-2 with TRBJ1-2; no reliable D call. V was trimmed by 5 bases and J by 7 bases, leaving 26 bases between them. The CDR3 is 17 amino acids. Germline assignment: CDR1 SGHAT and CDR2 FQNNGV. CDR3 amino acids: CASSPCCSVIRLCGYTF. CDR3 nucleotides: TGTGCCAGCAGCCCCTGTTGTAGCGTGATCCGTCTATGTGGCTACACCTTC.

The chain combines TRBV18 with TRBJ2-5; D is unclear. V lost 2 bases and J lost 1, with 14 bases in between. Germline values: CDR1 KGHSH, CDR2 LQKENI. The CDR3 extends over 16 amino acids. The CDR3 DNA follows: TGTGCCAGCTCACCAAAGGGCAGGCTTACCCAAGAGACCCAGTACTTC. Encoded protein: CASSPKGRLTQETQYF.

This rearrangement joins TRBV29-1 to TRBJ2-5; no clear D gene. CDR3 length: 11 amino acids. The V end lost 3 bases, the J end lost 3 bases, and 5 bases lay between the germline ends. Germline CDR1 and CDR2: SQVTM and ANQGSEA. The CDR3 region is CSVDGKETQYF. The DNA of the CDR3 is TGCAGCGTTGATGGCAAAGAGACCCAGTACTTC.

Comment on this clonotype: As the CDR3 is not closed by the conserved phenylalanine or tryptophan, this likely results from a read error. CDR3 sequence (DNA): TGTGCCAGCAGTCCGCGGACAGGGGATCACGGGGAGCTGTTTCTT. The encoded protein is CASSPRTGDHGELFL. This chain links TRBV12-3 or TRBV12-4 with TRBJ2-2; 9 bases align to TRBD1. Trimming removed 5 bases from V and 7 bases from J; junction bases left unmatched: 8. The CDR3 is 15 residues long.

This clonotype was seen many times. This rearrangement joins TRBV6-1 to TRBJ2-7, with D possibly being TRBD2 (6 bases). CDR3 length equals 15 residues. Germline V gene sequence: CDR1 MNHNS, CDR2 SASEGT. Trimming removed 6 bases from V and 0 bases from J, with 15 bases in between. The CDR3 coding sequence is TGTGCCAGCAGCTCGAACTGGGACTCCTCCTACGAGCAGTACTTC. Translation gives CASSSNWDSSYEQYF.

This clonotype has ten or more counts. The chain has TRBV29-1 and TRBJ1-1; D possibly corresponds to TRBD1 (5 bases). The CDR3 is made up of 12 amino acids. Trimming pared 5 bases from V and 5 bases from J, leaving 12 bases between. Germline lookup yields CDR1 SQVTM and CDR2 ANQGSEA. CDR3 nucleotide sequence: TGCAGCGTTTCAGGGTTTTCGACTGAAGCTTTCTTT. Translation gives CSVSGFSTEAFF.

This clonotype was seen at least ten times. This sequence joins TRBV11-2 and TRBJ2-2; 8 positions agree with TRBD2. V was pared by 2 bases and J by 2 bases, with 10 bases of the junction left unmatched. The length of the CDR3 is 18 residues. The germline CDR1 and CDR2 sequences are SGHAT and FQNNGV. CDR3 sequence (DNA): TGTGCCAGCAGCTTATCTCTACGGGGGACTAGAAACACCGGGGAGCTGTTTTTT. This codes for CASSLSLRGTRNTGELFF.

There are many counts of this clonotype. V gene TRBV6-5 combines with J gene TRBJ1-1; no reliable D call. The V gene lost 7 bases and the J gene lost 1 base, with 13 bases spanning the gap. There are 14 residues in the CDR3. The germline V gene has CDR1 MNHEY and CDR2 SVGAGI. CDR3 DNA: TGTGCCAGCAAGCGGGGTGTGGGGAACACTGAAGCTTTCTTT. It encodes CASKRGVGNTEAFF.

This clonotype was observed a handful of times. The rearrangement joins TRBV5-5 to TRBJ2-7, with D unclear. Germline assignment: CDR1 SGHKS and CDR2 YYEKEE (reference sequence). The CDR3 has 13 amino acids. V shed 3 bases and J shed 3 bases, with 10 bases lying between them. CDR3 DNA sequence: TGTGCCAGCAGCTCCGGTGTGTTCTACGAGCAGTACTTC. This sequence encodes CASSSGVFYEQYF.

This clonotype came up a few times. This chain links TRBV6-5 with TRBJ1-5, with 7 bases that match TRBD1. Trimming took 2 bases from V and 0 from J; bases not matched to a gene: 4. There are 16 residues in the CDR3. The germline V gene encodes CDR1 MNHEY and CDR2 SVGAGI. Written as DNA, the CDR3 is TGTGCCAGCAGTTACGGGACAGTCTATAGCAATCAGCCCCAGCATTTT. Its protein product is CASSYGTVYSNQPQHF.

CDR3 bases: TGTGCCAGCAGTTTAGAGGGCGGAGGGGGCTACGAGCAGTACTTC. Translation gives CASSLEGGGGYEQYF. The chain uses TRBV12-3 or TRBV12-4 and TRBJ2-7, with D possibly being TRBD1 or TRBD2 (6 bases each). The ends were cut back, 1 base at V and 3 bases at J, with 13 bases in the middle. This CDR3 comprises 15 residues.

This clonotype showed up just a few times. The chain links TRBV25-1 to TRBJ2-5; D may be TRBD1 (6 bases). Germline V CDR1 and CDR2: MGHDK, SYGVNS. The CDR3 length is 14 residues. Between the trimmed V and J ends, which lost 6 bases and 4 bases, there was a span of 15 bases. The CDR3 coding sequence is TGTGCCAGCAGCCAACGACAGGCCAGAGAGACCCAGTACTTC. Its protein is CASSQRQARETQYF.

This clonotype was counted at least ten times. The rearrangement uses TRBV12-3 or TRBV12-4 and TRBJ1-3; D not certain. This CDR3 has 14 residues. Trimming took 5 bases from V and 4 from J, leaving 12 bases between them. CDR3 amino acids: CASSRTAAGNTIYF. The CDR3 bases are TGTGCCAGCAGTAGGACGGCTGCAGGAAACACCATATATTTT.

In its sample, this clonotype was seen a few times. The chain joins TRBV12-3 or TRBV12-4 to TRBJ1-5; the D is unclear. This CDR3 has 15 residues. Trimming cost V 6 bases and J 3 bases, with 15 bases left between them. The CDR3 is CASSPDSRNNQPQHF. In DNA form, the CDR3 reads TGTGCCAGCAGCCCTGACTCCCGGAACAATCAGCCCCAGCATTTT.

The table lists this clonotype with a few counts. The rearrangement links TRBV18 to TRBJ2-5; 9 positions match TRBD1. V shed 3 bases, J shed 4 bases, and the junction held 6 bases outside the gene matches. This CDR3 spans 15 amino acids. Germline V CDR1 and CDR2: KGHSH, LQKENI. The CDR3 reads CASSPGQGGRETQYF. The CDR3 DNA reads as TGTGCCAGCTCACCGGGACAGGGAGGCCGAGAGACCCAGTACTTC.

This clonotype was counted many times. The rearrangement links TRBV4-1 to TRBJ2-5; 7 bases line up with TRBD2. V shed 0 bases and J 4 bases; nucleotides not matched to a gene: 5. The CDR3 is 15 amino acids. Germline values: CDR1 MGHRA, CDR2 YSYEKL. In DNA form, the CDR3 reads TGCGCCAGCAGCCAAGAAGGGAGGGGTAGAGAGACCCAGTACTTC. Its protein is CASSQEGRGRETQYF.

The count of this clonotype is one. This chain connects TRBV27 to TRBJ1-1; D is undetermined. The CDR3 runs to 13 residues. Trimming removed 2 bases from V and 7 bases from J, with 11 bases in between. Germline V gene lookup returns CDR1 MNHEY and CDR2 SMNVEV (reference sequence). CDR3 sequence reads: CASSLKPLSEAFF. DNA of the CDR3: TGTGCCAGCAGTTTAAAGCCCCTAAGTGAAGCTTTCTTT.

This clonotype came up a few times. This chain connects TRBV11-1 to TRBJ2-7; D could derive from TRBD1 or TRBD2 (5 bases each). The germline V gene has CDR1 SGHAT and CDR2 FQDESV (reference sequence). CDR3 length: 16 amino acids. V lost 1 base to trimming and J lost 2 bases, with 15 bases between them. The CDR3 loop is CASSLEGTMNPYEQYF. The CDR3 region has the DNA TGTGCCAGCAGCTTAGAAGGGACCATGAACCCCTACGAGCAGTACTTC.

The rearrangement uses TRBV6-1 and TRBJ2-7; D is ambiguous. V dropped 0 bases and J dropped 0 bases, with 9 bases sitting between them. Germline-derived CDR1 and CDR2 are MNHNS and SASEGT. The CDR3 sequence is 15 residues long. CDR3 in amino acids: CASSEAAENSYEQYF. The DNA for the CDR3 is TGTGCCAGCAGTGAAGCCGCAGAAAACTCCTACGAGCAGTACTTC.

This clonotype showed up many times. This chain links TRBV12-3 or TRBV12-4 with TRBJ2-7; no clear D gene. Trimming removed 1 base from V and 2 bases from J, with 6 bases in between. The CDR3 sequence is 13 residues long. CDR3 sequence: CASSLVTAYEQYF. The CDR3 region has the DNA TGTGCCAGCAGTTTAGTGACTGCCTACGAGCAGTACTTC.

This clonotype was counted ten times or more. The chain carries TRBV29-1 and TRBJ2-7; no clear D. The CDR3 has 13 residues. Germline V gene lookup returns CDR1 SQVTM and CDR2 ANQGSEA. V lost 7 bases, J lost 3 bases, and 16 bases lay in between. The CDR3 sequence: CSARVGLLYEQYF. The CDR3, as DNA: TGCAGCGCCCGGGTGGGGTTGCTCTACGAGCAGTACTTC.

This clonotype occurred many times. The chain recombines TRBV28 with TRBJ1-6; unclear D gene. The CDR3 is 13 amino acids. Per germline, CDR1 MDHEN and CDR2 SYDVKM. V was pared by 5 bases and J by 4 bases, with 6 bases between. CDR3 residues: CASSLRYNSPLHF. CDR3 nucleotide sequence: TGTGCCAGCAGTCTCCGGTATAATTCACCCCTCCACTTT.

This clonotype has ten or more counts. CDR3 DNA sequence: TGTGCCAGCAGTTTATCCGAAACCTACGAGCAGTACTTC. It encodes CASSLSETYEQYF. This chain links TRBV27 with TRBJ2-7; D is ambiguous. The V end lost 0 bases, the J end lost 2 bases, and 5 bases lay between the germline ends. CDR3 length: 13 amino acids. CDR1 and CDR2 (germline): MNHEY, SMNVEV (reference sequence).

Remarks on this clonotype: A read error may be the cause here, since a much bigger clone is one base away. The chain recombines TRBV15 with TRBJ2-3, with a tentative D call TRBD1 (6 bases). The length of the CDR3 is 14 residues. CDR1 and CDR2 from the germline V gene are LNHNV and YYDKDF (reference sequence). Trimming took off 8 bases at V and 5 bases at J, with 17 bases between the two ends. The CDR3 protein is CATGREGGIDTQYF. DNA for the CDR3: TGTGCCACCGGCCGAGAAGGGGGTATAGATACGCAGTATTTT.

This clonotype appeared many times. This chain uses TRBV28 with TRBJ1-1; weak D call: TRBD1 (5 bases). The CDR3 is made up of 15 amino acids. Per the germline V gene, CDR1 is MDHEN and CDR2 is SYDVKM. The ends were cut back, 5 bases at V and 1 base at J, with 14 bases in the middle. The CDR3 loop is CASSTPTVTNTEAFF. The CDR3 region has the DNA TGTGCCAGCAGTACACCGACAGTTACGAACACTGAAGCTTTCTTT.